These 9 T cell receptor beta chains share one sample of origin, sequenced in a study of OX40 agonist ivuxolimab in advanced cancers. Libraries were constructed by the immunoSEQ multiplex PCR assay. Imported from immuneACCESS, the table was reduced by TCRdb to in-frame sequences with V and J called. These copies leave out some clones; in studies compared against another copy, an unresolved V gene accounts for under half, and the cause of the remainder is not known. Present in this sample are tens of thousands of clones, roughly 84% of which were seen just once. Of the sample, 14% is held by the ten largest clones. The material was CD4+ or CD8+ T cells sorted from blood, obtained in a trial of the OX40 agonist ivuxolimab. Receptor source: an adult with an advanced solid tumor such as melanoma, head and neck, liver or kidney cancer.

The rearrangement uses TRBV15 and TRBJ2-3, with 9 bases lining up with TRBD1. This CDR3 has 15 amino acids. The J segment lost 3 bases and the V segment lost 3 bases, leaving 4 bases of the junction unmatched. Germline CDR1 reads LNHNV; CDR2 reads YYDKDF (reference sequence). The CDR3 protein is CATSSSGQGTDTQYF. DNA of the CDR3: TGTGCCACCAGCAGTTCCGGACAGGGGACAGATACGCAGTATTTT.

The rearrangement joins TRBV11-2 to TRBJ2-1; perhaps TRBD1 as D (6 bases). CDR3 size: 13 residues. The germline V gene has CDR1 SGHAT and CDR2 FQNNGV. With 4 bases removed from V and 8 bases from J, the gap between germline ends came to 12 bases. As DNA, the CDR3 is TGTGCCAGCAGCTCCGGGACACTGGATGAGCAGTTCTTC. It is translated as CASSSGTLDEQFF.

This sequence joins TRBV9 and TRBJ2-2; D may correspond to TRBD1 or TRBD2 (5 bases each). Trimming pared 3 bases from V and 3 bases from J, leaving 12 bases between. The CDR3 totals 15 residues. Per the germline V gene, CDR1 is SGDLS and CDR2 is YYNGEE. Here the CDR3 DNA reads TGTGCCAGCAGCGAGTGGGGGACCCACACCGGGGAGCTGTTTTTT. Translation: CASSEWGTHTGELFF.

This clone was observed a handful of times. The V gene is TRBV4-1, the J gene TRBJ2-7; TRBD1 aligns across 9 bases. The CDR3 length is 14 residues. Germline V gene sequence: CDR1 MGHRA, CDR2 YSYEKL. The J segment lost 6 bases and the V segment lost 4 bases, leaving 7 bases of the junction unmatched. Here the CDR3 reads CASSPTTGGIEQYF. CDR3 in DNA: TGCGCCAGCAGCCCAACCACAGGGGGCATCGAGCAGTACTTC.

The genes are TRBV11-1 and TRBJ2-7; TRBD1 matches 8 bases. Germline values: CDR1 SGHAT, CDR2 FQDESV (reference sequence). The CDR3 length is 15 residues. The J segment lost 5 bases and the V segment lost 4 bases, leaving 10 bases of the junction unmatched. The CDR3 loop reads CASSSPGQVFHEQYF. The DNA for the CDR3 is TGTGCCAGCAGCTCTCCGGGACAGGTGTTCCACGAGCAGTACTTC.

J is TRBJ2-7 and V is TRBV27, with 14 bases lining up with TRBD2. CDR3 size: 17 residues. The trim removed 3 bases at V and 3 bases at J, leaving 7 bases unmatched. Germline CDR1 and CDR2: MNHEY and SMNVEV (reference sequence). In DNA form, the CDR3 reads TGTGCCAGCAGTTTCTCCGGGACTAGCGGGGGTGTCTACGAGCAGTACTTC. It codes for CASSFSGTSGGVYEQYF.

This chain uses TRBV19 with TRBJ2-1; no clear D gene. The germline CDR1 and CDR2 sequences are LNHDA and SQIVND (reference sequence). This CDR3 contains 13 residues. The V and J ends lost 6 bases and 10 bases respectively, with 16 bases between them. For the CDR3, the DNA is TGTGCCAGTAGACACAACCTGGATACCGAGCAGTTCTTC. Its translation is CASRHNLDTEQFF.

The chain has TRBV6-1 and TRBJ2-2; TRBD1 aligns across 7 bases. V was clipped by 6 bases and J by 4 bases; unmatched bases: 5. The CDR3 is made up of 14 amino acids. Germline V gene sequence: CDR1 MNHNS, CDR2 SASEGT. In nucleotides, the CDR3 is TGTGCCAGCAGAAGGGGGCGAGGCACCGGGGAGCTGTTTTTT. Translating it yields CASRRGRGTGELFF.

The J gene is TRBJ2-7, the V gene TRBV25-1; D not certain. Germline V gene lookup returns CDR1 MGHDK and CDR2 SYGVNS. The CDR3 length is 12 residues. Trimming left V 5 bases short and J 3 bases short, with 8 bases between. CDR3 in amino acids: CASSLTNYEQYF. For the CDR3, the DNA is TGTGCCAGCAGTCTAACAAACTACGAGCAGTACTTC.